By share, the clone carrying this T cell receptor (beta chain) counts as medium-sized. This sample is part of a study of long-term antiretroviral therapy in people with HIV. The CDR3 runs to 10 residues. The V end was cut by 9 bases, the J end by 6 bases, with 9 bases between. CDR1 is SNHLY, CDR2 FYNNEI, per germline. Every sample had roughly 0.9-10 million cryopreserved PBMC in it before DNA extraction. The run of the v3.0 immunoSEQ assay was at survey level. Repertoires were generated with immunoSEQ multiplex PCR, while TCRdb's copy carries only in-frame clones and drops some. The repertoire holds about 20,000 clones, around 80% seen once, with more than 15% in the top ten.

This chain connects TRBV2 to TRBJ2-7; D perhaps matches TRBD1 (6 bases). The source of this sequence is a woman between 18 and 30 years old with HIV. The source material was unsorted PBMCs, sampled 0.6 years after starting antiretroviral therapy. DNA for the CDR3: TGTGCCAGTTCAGGGGTCGAGCAGTACTTC. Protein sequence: CASSGVEQYF.